The entry below describes one TCR beta chain. As yet, its antigen is unknown. The sample is drawn from a study of blood T cells in healthy people across ages. With 6 bases removed from V and 1 base from J, the gap between germline ends came to 12 bases. CDR3 size: 14 residues. The germline gives CDR1 SEHNR, CDR2 FQNEAQ (reference sequence). Regarding the study as a whole: Roughly linearly, TCR beta diversity per million T cells fell as age increased.

A J-beta primer mix and a sample-barcoded 5' primer were used in a second PCR of about 7 to 11 cycles. TCRdb itself ran the 5' RACE reads through MiXCR, one entry per CDR3 protein. This sample has around 990,000 distinct CDR3 sequences, with around 25% found just once. These data also featured in a second study, about T cells of mothers and their children.

This TCR was sampled from a girl aged 2-10 years in good health. The sample consisted of blood. The chain has TRBV7-9 and TRBJ1-1; D remains unclear. The CDR3 sequence is CASSTSGQNTEAFF. In DNA form, the CDR3 reads TGTGCCAGCAGTACGAGCGGGCAGAACACTGAAGCTTTCTTT.